This T cell receptor beta chain was identified in a study of CD8+ T cells in alopecia areata. RNA, once extracted, was reverse transcribed into cDNA for use as the sequencing template. Sequenced by immunoSEQ multiplex PCR; TCRdb stores in-frame clones only, minus some. The profile shows fewer than 250,000 clones, 35% to 40% of them singletons. The study, taken as a whole, reports: Researchers report lesional scalp, most notably alopecia totalis/universalis, outstripped normal scalp in clonality.

A remark on this clone: Its specificity is not known.

Sample treatment: oral pan-JAK inhibitor, 5-10 mg twice daily. In germline, CDR1 is SGHRS, CDR2 YFSETQ. V lost 1 base, J lost 3 bases, and 7 bases lay in between. This CDR3 contains 13 residues. The TCR originated in a human donor with alopecia areata. The rearrangement uses TRBV5-1 and TRBJ1-1; D ambiguous. Sequenced material: CD4+ T cells sorted from blood, taken at approximately week 34, from a patient treated with tofacitinib. CDR3 nucleotide sequence: TGCGCCAGCAGCTTGCAGAGGGACACTGAAGCTTTCTTT. It specifies CASSLQRDTEAFF.